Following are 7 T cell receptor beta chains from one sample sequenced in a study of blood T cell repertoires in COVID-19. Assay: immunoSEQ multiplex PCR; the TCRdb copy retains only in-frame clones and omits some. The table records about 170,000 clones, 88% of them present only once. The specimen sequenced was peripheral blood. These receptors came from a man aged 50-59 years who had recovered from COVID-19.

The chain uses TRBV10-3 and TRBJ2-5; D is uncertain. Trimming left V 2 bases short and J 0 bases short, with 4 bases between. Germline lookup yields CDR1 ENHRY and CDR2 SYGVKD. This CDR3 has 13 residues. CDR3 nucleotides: TGTGCCATCAGTGAGCAGTACCAAGAGACCCAGTACTTC. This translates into CAISEQYQETQYF.

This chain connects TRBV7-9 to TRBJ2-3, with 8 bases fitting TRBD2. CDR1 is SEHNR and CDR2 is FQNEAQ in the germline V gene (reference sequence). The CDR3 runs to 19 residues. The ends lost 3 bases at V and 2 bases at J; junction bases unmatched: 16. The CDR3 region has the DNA TGTGCCAGCAGCTTCCCGGGAGGGGGGAAATTGGTTTTCACAGATACGCAGTATTTT. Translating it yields CASSFPGGGKLVFTDTQYF.

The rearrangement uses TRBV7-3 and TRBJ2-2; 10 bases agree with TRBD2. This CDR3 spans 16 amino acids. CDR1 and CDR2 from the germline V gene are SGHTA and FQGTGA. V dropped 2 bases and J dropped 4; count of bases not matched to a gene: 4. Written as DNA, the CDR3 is TGTGCCAGCAGCTTAGCTAGCGGGAGAACCACCGGGGAGCTGTTTTTT. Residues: CASSLASGRTTGELFF.

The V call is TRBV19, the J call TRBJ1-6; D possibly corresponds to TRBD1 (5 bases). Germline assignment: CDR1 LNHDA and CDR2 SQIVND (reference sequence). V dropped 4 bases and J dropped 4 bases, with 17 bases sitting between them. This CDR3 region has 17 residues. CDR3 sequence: CASSTLGRQAYNSPLHF. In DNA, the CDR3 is TGTGCCAGTAGTACTTTGGGGCGACAAGCATATAATTCACCCCTCCACTTT.

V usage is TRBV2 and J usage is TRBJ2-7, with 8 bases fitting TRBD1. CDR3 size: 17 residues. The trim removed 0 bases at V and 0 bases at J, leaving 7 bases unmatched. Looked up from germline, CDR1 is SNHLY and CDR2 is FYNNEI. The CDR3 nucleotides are TGTGCCAGCAGTGAAGCCAGACAGGGGTGGGGCTCCTACGAGCAGTACTTC. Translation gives CASSEARQGWGSYEQYF.

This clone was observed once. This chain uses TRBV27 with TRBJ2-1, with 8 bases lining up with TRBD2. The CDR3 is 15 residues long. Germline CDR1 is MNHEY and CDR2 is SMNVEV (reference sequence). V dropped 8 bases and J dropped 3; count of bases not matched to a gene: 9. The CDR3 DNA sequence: TGTGCCAGCTCCAAGACGGGGACTAGCTACAATGAGCAGTTCTTC. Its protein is CASSKTGTSYNEQFF.

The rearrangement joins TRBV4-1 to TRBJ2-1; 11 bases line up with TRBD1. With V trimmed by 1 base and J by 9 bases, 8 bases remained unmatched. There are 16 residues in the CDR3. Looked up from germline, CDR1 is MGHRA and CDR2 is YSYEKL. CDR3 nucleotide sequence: TGCGCCAGCAGCCAAGCGTCCGGACAGGGGGCCGGTGAGCAGTTCTTC. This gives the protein CASSQASGQGAGEQFF.